This TCR beta chain derives from a study of post-analysis software for immune sequencing data. In the study overall: There were relapsing-remitting, secondary progressive and progressive-relapsing multiple sclerosis among the disease courses included. Overall study findings and caveats: Five or six TRBV segments, TRBV5-6, TRBV5-1 and TRBV20-1 among them, were found more frequent in patients than controls.

TCR beta libraries were prepared from cDNA with unique molecular identifiers. TCRdb independently ran MiXCR on the PCR reads; one entry per CDR3 protein. The sample contains 750,000 to 950,000 distinct CDR3 sequences, about 57% of which appear only once. The V gene end was trimmed by 5 bases and the J gene end by 6 bases; junction bases not matched to a gene: 10. CDR3 length: 14 amino acids. Germline assignment: CDR1 SEHNR and CDR2 FQNEAQ (reference sequence). In this sample, this clonotype turned up once. Its target is not known. The source is a girl aged 10-17 years with multiple sclerosis. The rearrangement uses TRBV7-9 and TRBJ2-7; 7 bases align to TRBD2. Input material: blood. Here the CDR3 reads CASSTLEAGVEQYF. CDR3 nucleotides: TGTGCCAGCAGCACACTAGAGGCGGGGGTCGAGCAGTACTTC. Together with reference TRBV7-9 and TRBJ2-7, the CDR3 gives the full variable domain: DTGVSQNPRHKITKRGQNVTFRCDPISEHNRLYWYRQTLGQGPEFLTYFQNEAQLEKSRLLSDRFSAERPKGSFSTLEIQRTEQGDSAMYLCASSTLEAGVEQYFGPGTRLTVT.